Listed here is a single TCR beta chain. Authors' methods: Differences in CDR3 between clinicopathological groups were drawn on to build a classifier intended to discriminate distant-metastatic papillary thyroid cancer patients. Using MiXCR, TCRdb re-called clones from the PCR reads. What appears here as the V and J calls and clone size reflects TCRdb's work, not the paper's. This table holds fewer than 70,000 clones, 25% to 30% found once. This CDR3 has 14 amino acids. The V segment lost 3 bases and the J segment 2 bases; nucleotides outside the gene matches: 2. The germline CDR1 and CDR2 sequences are MNHNS and SASEGT. The data originate from a study of metastatic and nonmetastatic thyroid tumors. All patients were untreated before thyroid surgery.

Material: blood. This TCR was sampled from a female donor with papillary thyroid cancer or a benign thyroid nodule (not recorded which). Some clones in this sample may be carry-over from other donors' samples. This chain connects TRBV6-1 to TRBJ2-7, with 9 bases aligning to TRBD2. CDR3 protein: CASSDAGGPYEQYF. DNA for the CDR3: TGTGCCAGCAGTGACGCGGGAGGGCCCTACGAGCAGTACTTC.